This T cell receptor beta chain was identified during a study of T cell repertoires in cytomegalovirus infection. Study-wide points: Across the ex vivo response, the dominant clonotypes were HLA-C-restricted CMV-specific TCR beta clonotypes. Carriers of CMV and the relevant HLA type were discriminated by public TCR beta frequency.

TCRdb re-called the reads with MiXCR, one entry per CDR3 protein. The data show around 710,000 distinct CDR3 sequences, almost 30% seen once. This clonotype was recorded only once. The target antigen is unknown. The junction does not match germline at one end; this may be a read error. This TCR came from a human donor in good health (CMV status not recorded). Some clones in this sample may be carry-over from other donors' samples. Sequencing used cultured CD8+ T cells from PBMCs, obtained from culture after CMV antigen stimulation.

In nucleotides, the CDR3 is TGTGCCAGCAGCTCCCCGGGACTAGCGGGGGAGGGGACCACCTGGGAGCTGTTTTTT. Translation gives CASSSPGLAGEGTTWELFF. This sequence joins TRBV7-2 and TRBJ2-2; 14 bases match TRBD2. The germline V gene has CDR1 SGHTA and CDR2 FQGNSA. This CDR3 is built from 19 residues.